The T cell receptor (beta chain) described here comes from a study of cytomegalovirus exposure and HLA in healthy donors. Study in general: Drawn from HLA-typed donors, approximately 86 million unique TCRs were held in an early data release.

This clone occurred once. Its antigen remains unidentified. 13 Jbeta primers and 60 Vbeta primers were used for the PCR. The data were produced by immunoSEQ multiplex PCR, yet TCRdb's version contains in-frame clones alone and is incomplete. The sample shows about 100,000 clones, about three quarters of them seen only once. Germline trimming cut 4 bases from V and 4 bases from J; bases unmatched to any gene: 8. CDR1 is SGHRS, CDR2 YFSETQ, per germline. This CDR3 comprises 15 residues. Study results and caveats: 150 or so TCR beta chains were listed as cytomegalovirus-associated.

The rearrangement uses TRBV5-1 and TRBJ1-2; 9 positions agree with TRBD1. Sequencing was performed on PBMCs. The receptor comes from a male donor in good health and CMV-seropositive. The DNA of the CDR3 is TGCGCCAGCAGCGATACAGGGGGCGCGAGCTATGGCTACACCTTC. This translates into CASSDTGGASYGYTF.